This T cell receptor (beta chain) was obtained from a study of identical twins' blood T cells. In the authors' workflow: Clonotypes per individual ranged from about 90,000 to nearly 500,000. TCRdb called the 5' RACE reads again in MiXCR, with one record for every CDR3 protein. TCRdb, rather than the study authors, made the V and J calls. In the table there are about 370,000 distinct CDR3 sequences, over 25% of which are singletons. Six healthy women, forming three identical twin pairs, donated samples. The CDR3 covers 17 residues. This clonotype was counted only a few times. A read error may produce the germline difference seen at one junction end.

The sequence derives from a woman aged 18-49 years in good health. The sequenced sample was PBMCs. This chain connects TRBV23-1 to TRBJ2-2, with 7 bases lining up with TRBD2. TRBV23-1 qualifies as an ORF whose function is uncertain. The CDR3 nucleotides read TGCACCAGCAGTCAATCGCCCAGCGGGGAATACACCGGGGAGCTGTTTTTT. Translating it yields CTSSQSPSGEYTGELFF.